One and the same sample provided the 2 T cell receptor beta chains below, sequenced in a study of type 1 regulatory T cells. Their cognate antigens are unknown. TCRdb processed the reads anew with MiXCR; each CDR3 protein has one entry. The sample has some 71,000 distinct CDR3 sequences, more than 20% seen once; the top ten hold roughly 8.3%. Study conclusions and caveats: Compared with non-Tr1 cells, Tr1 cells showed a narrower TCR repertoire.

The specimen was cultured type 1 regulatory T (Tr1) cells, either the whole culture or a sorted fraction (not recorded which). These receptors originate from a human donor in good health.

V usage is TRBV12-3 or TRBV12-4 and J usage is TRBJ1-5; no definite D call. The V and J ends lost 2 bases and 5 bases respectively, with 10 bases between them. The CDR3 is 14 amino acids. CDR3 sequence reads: CASSLIAADQPQHF. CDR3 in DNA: TGTGCCAGCAGTTTAATTGCGGCGGATCAGCCCCAGCATTTT.

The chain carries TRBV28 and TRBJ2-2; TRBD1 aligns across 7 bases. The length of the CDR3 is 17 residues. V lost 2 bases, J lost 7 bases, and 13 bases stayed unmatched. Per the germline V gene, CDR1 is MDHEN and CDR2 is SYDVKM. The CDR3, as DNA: TGTGCCAGCAGTTTAGAGGGGGCTTTCGGTTCGGGCGGGGAGCTGTTTTTT. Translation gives CASSLEGAFGSGGELFF.